Below are 13 T cell receptor beta chains sequenced from a single sample in a study of blood T cell repertoires in COVID-19. Some clones are missing from TCRdb's copy, which holds only in-frame ones; the method was immunoSEQ multiplex PCR. The table records 220,000 or so clones, around three quarters of them present only once. The sequencing input was peripheral blood. These receptors all stem from an older woman with acute or convalescent COVID-19.

This chain joins TRBV18 and TRBJ2-1; 14 nucleotides line up with TRBD2. Germline assignment: CDR1 KGHSH and CDR2 LQKENI. Trimming took 3 bases from V and 8 from J; bases not matched to a gene: 3. This CDR3 is built from 15 residues. The CDR3 DNA is TGTGCCAGCTCACCGGGACTAGCGGGAGATTATGAGCAGTTCTTC. It translates to CASSPGLAGDYEQFF.

The chain is built from TRBV6-5 and TRBJ2-7; TRBD2 is a possible D gene (6 bases). The CDR3 totals 13 residues. Germline V gene sequence: CDR1 MNHEY, CDR2 SVGAGI. Trimming took 6 bases from V and 1 from J, leaving 10 bases between them. CDR3 amino acids: CASRASGSYEQYF. Written as DNA, the CDR3 is TGTGCCAGCAGGGCCAGCGGGTCCTACGAGCAGTACTTC.

The gene calls are TRBV6-5 and TRBJ2-1, with TRBD1 identical over 7 bases. Germline values: CDR1 MNHEY, CDR2 SVGAGI. The CDR3 sequence is 14 residues long. V lost 2 bases to trimming and J lost 7 bases; unmatched junction nucleotides: 5. In nucleotides, the CDR3 is TGTGCCAGCAGTTACGGGGCAGGGGGAAATGAGCAGTTCTTC. Its protein product is CASSYGAGGNEQFF.

This sequence joins TRBV29-1 and TRBJ1-1; unclear D gene. Germline lookup yields CDR1 SQVTM and CDR2 ANQGSEA. V dropped 0 bases and J dropped 4 bases, with 9 bases sitting between them. CDR3 size: 13 residues. The CDR3 sequence is CSVEEQPGTEAFF. The CDR3 DNA reads TGCAGCGTTGAAGAACAGCCAGGCACTGAAGCTTTCTTT.

In this sample, this clone turned up once. This sequence joins TRBV10-3 and TRBJ2-3; 10 bases are a match to TRBD1. V shed 7 bases, J shed 0 bases, and the junction held 4 bases outside the gene matches. The CDR3 consists of 15 residues. Germline CDR1 and CDR2: ENHRY and SYGVKD. CDR3 loop: CAIKRGQGSTDTQYF. CDR3 DNA sequence: TGTGCCATCAAACGGGGACAGGGGAGCACAGATACGCAGTATTTT.

The gene calls are TRBV5-4 and TRBJ2-2, with 8 bases matching TRBD1. Germline CDR1 and CDR2: SGHNT and YYREEE (reference sequence). After removal of 1 base from V and 5 bases from J, the junction contained 1 base not matched to a gene. The length of the CDR3 is 14 residues. CDR3 protein: CASSLRTGTGELFF. In nucleotides, the CDR3 is TGTGCCAGCAGCTTGAGGACAGGGACCGGGGAGCTGTTTTTT.

This chain links TRBV7-3 with TRBJ1-1; D gene ambiguous. The V gene lost 5 bases and the J gene lost 4 bases, with 11 bases spanning the gap. The CDR3 sequence is 13 residues long. Per the germline V gene, CDR1 is SGHTA and CDR2 is FQGTGA. CDR3 DNA sequence: TGTGCCAGCAGCGGCACAAGTGGCACTGAAGCTTTCTTT. This translates into CASSGTSGTEAFF.

V and J are TRBV9 and TRBJ1-2, with TRBD1 as a possible D gene (6 bases). The CDR3 is 14 amino acids. V shed 4 bases and J shed 3 bases, with 13 bases lying between them. In germline, CDR1 is SGDLS, CDR2 YYNGEE. CDR3: CASSPEQGYYGYTF. The DNA of the CDR3 is TGTGCCAGCAGCCCCGAACAGGGATACTATGGCTACACCTTC.

This chain connects TRBV14 to TRBJ2-3, with 8 bases lining up with TRBD2. The CDR3 covers 16 residues. J was trimmed by 2 bases and V by 1 base; bases with no gene match: 5. Per germline, CDR1 SGHDN and CDR2 FVKESK. CDR3 DNA: TGTGCCAGCAGCCAAGCACTAGCGGTCTACACAGATACGCAGTATTTT. Protein sequence: CASSQALAVYTDTQYF.

V is TRBV10-3 and J is TRBJ2-5; 10 positions agree with TRBD2. CDR1 is ENHRY, CDR2 SYGVKD, per germline. The V and J ends lost 6 bases and 5 bases, in that order; junction bases with no gene match: 6. This CDR3 has 14 residues. The CDR3: CAIRPSGSLETQYF. For the CDR3, the DNA is TGTGCCATCAGACCTAGCGGGAGTCTGGAGACCCAGTACTTC.

This chain joins TRBV11-3 and TRBJ2-3, with D maybe TRBD2 (5 bases). V was pared by 4 bases and J by 5 bases, with 10 bases between. Germline assignment: CDR1 SGHNT and CDR2 YENEEA. The CDR3 has 13 amino acids. This chain's CDR3 is CASSYGVGDTQYF. The DNA of the CDR3 is TGTGCCAGCAGCTACGGGGTTGGAGATACGCAGTATTTT.

Here the CDR3 reads CATNREGTGNTIYF. CDR3 DNA: TGTGCCACTAACAGGGAAGGGACTGGAAACACCATATATTTT. J is TRBJ1-3 and V is TRBV7-8; weak D call: TRBD1 (6 bases). This CDR3 is 14 amino acids long. The germline CDR1 and CDR2 sequences are SGHVS and FQNEAQ. V shed 10 bases and J shed 2 bases, with 15 bases lying between them.

This clone has only a few counts. The V gene is TRBV9, the J gene TRBJ2-7; TRBD1 agrees at 9 bases. Losses at the gene ends were 3 bases for V and 6 bases for J; bases not matched to a gene: 16. The CDR3 length is 17 residues. Germline CDR1 is SGDLS and CDR2 is YYNGEE. The CDR3 protein is CASSGGARDRVICEQYF. CDR3 DNA sequence: TGTGCCAGCAGCGGAGGGGCCCGGGACAGGGTAATTTGCGAGCAGTACTTC. Full variable domain (remainder filled in from reference TRBV9 and TRBJ2-7): DSGVTQTPKHLITATGQRVTLRCSPRSGDLSVYWYQQSLDQGLQFLIQYYNGEERAKGNILERFSAQQFPDLHSELNLSSLELGDSALYFCASSGGARDRVICEQYFGPGTRLTVT.